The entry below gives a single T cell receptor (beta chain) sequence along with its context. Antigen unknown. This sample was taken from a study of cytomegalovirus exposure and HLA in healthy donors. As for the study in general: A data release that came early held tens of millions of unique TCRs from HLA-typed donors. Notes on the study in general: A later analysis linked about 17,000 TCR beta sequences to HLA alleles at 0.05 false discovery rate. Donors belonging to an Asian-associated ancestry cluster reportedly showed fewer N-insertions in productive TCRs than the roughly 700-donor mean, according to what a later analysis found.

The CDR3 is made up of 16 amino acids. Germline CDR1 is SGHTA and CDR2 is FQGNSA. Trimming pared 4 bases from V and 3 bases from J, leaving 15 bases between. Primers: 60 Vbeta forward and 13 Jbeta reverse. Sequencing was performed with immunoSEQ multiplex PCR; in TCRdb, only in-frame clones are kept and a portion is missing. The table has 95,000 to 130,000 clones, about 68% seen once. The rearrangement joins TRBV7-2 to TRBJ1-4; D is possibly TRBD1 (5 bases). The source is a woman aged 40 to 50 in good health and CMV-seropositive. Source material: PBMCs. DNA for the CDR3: TGTGCCAGCAGCTCTAATACAGGAGACTCTAATGAAAAACTGTTTTTT. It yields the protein CASSSNTGDSNEKLFF.